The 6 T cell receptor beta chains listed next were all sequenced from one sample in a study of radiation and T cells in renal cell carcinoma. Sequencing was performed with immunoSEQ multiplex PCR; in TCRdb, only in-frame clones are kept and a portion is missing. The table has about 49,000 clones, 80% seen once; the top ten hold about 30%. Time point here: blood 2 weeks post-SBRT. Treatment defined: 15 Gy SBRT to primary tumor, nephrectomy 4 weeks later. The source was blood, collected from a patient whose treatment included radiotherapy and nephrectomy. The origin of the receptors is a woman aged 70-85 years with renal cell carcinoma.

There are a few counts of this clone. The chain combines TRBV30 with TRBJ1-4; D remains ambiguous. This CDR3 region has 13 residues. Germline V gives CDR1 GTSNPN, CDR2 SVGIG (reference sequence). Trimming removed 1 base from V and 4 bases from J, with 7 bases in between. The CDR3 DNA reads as TGTGCCTGGAGTGCGCCGGGTAATGAAAAACTGTTTTTT. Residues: CAWSAPGNEKLFF.

CDR3 amino acids: CASSTGPRDRGDEQFF. The CDR3 DNA sequence: TGTGCCAGCAGCACCGGCCCCCGGGACAGGGGGGATGAGCAGTTCTTC. The gene calls are TRBV9 and TRBJ2-1, with 11 bases aligning to TRBD1. This CDR3 has 16 amino acids. Trimming cost V 4 bases and J 8 bases; bases outside gene matches: 11. Germline loops: CDR1 SGDLS, CDR2 YYNGEE.

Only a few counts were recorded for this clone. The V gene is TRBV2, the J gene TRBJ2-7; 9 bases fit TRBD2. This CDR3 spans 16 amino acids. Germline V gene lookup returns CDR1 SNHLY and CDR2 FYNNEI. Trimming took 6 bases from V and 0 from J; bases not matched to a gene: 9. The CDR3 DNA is TGTGCCAGCAGAGGGGGGTTTAGCGGGAGCTCCTACGAGCAGTACTTC. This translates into CASRGGFSGSSYEQYF.

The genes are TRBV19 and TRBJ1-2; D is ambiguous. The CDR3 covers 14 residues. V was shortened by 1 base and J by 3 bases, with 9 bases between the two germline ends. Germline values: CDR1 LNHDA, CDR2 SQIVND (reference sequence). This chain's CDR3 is CASSIAGKDYGYTF. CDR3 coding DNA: TGTGCCAGTAGTATAGCGGGCAAAGACTATGGCTACACCTTC.

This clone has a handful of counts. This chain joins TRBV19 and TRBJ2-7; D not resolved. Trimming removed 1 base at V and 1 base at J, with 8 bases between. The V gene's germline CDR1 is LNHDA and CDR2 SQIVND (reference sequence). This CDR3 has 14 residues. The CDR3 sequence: CASSIGHGSYEQYF. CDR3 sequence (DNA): TGTGCCAGTAGTATAGGACACGGTTCCTACGAGCAGTACTTC.

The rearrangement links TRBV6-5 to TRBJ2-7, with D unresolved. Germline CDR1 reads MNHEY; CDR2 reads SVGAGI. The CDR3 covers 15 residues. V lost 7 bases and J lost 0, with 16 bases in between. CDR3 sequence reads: CASTDDRTGSYEQYF. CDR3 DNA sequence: TGTGCCAGCACCGACGACCGCACCGGCTCCTACGAGCAGTACTTC.